The 26 T cell receptor beta chains given below trace back to one sample, sequenced in a study of blood T cell repertoires in COVID-19. This table comes from immunoSEQ multiplex PCR, and its TCRdb copy is limited to in-frame clones, with some not included. The table has approximately 390,000 clones, around 87% seen once; the top ten hold about 2.5%. The sequencing input was peripheral blood. The receptors stem from a woman aged 55-70 years with COVID-19, enrolled during active disease.

This sequence joins TRBV30 and TRBJ1-3, with D unclear. The CDR3 has 13 amino acids. Trimming removed 1 base at V and 0 bases at J, with 4 bases between. Germline assignment: CDR1 GTSNPN and CDR2 SVGIG (reference sequence). The CDR3 loop reads CAWSDSSGNTIYF. CDR3 sequence (DNA): TGTGCCTGGAGTGATAGCTCTGGAAACACCATATATTTT. The full variable domain, in which reference TRBV30 and TRBJ1-3 provide the parts outside the CDR3, is SQTIHQWPATLVQPVGSPLSLECTVEGTSNPNLYWYRQAAGRGLQLLFYSVGIGQISSEVPQNLSASRPQDRQFILSSKKLLLSDSGFYLCAWSDSSGNTIYFGEGSWLTVV.

The chain combines TRBV30 with TRBJ1-6; D unresolved. Deletions cut 1 base from V and 5 bases from J, with 3 bases between. CDR3 length: 12 residues. Germline V gene lookup returns CDR1 GTSNPN and CDR2 SVGIG (reference sequence). Here the CDR3 reads CAWSAHNSPLHF. In nucleotides, the CDR3 is TGTGCCTGGAGTGCTCATAATTCACCCCTCCACTTT.

The chain uses TRBV5-4 and TRBJ1-6, with D maybe TRBD1 (5 bases). The CDR3 contains 15 residues. V was shortened by 3 bases and J by 9 bases, with 16 bases between the two germline ends. Germline CDR1 reads SGHNT; CDR2 reads YYREEE (reference sequence). The CDR3 loop is CASSSILGDRSPLHF. The CDR3 DNA reads as TGTGCCAGCAGCTCGATCCTAGGGGATCGTTCACCCCTCCACTTT.

This chain uses TRBV7-9 with TRBJ1-2; the D gene is possibly TRBD1 (5 bases). V shed 2 bases and J shed 6 bases, with 13 bases lying between them. CDR1 SEHNR and CDR2 FQNEAQ come from the germline V gene (reference sequence). The CDR3 loop spans 14 amino acids. The CDR3 DNA sequence: TGTGCCAGCAGCTTAAGGCAGGGTTCGGATGGCTACACCTTC. Translating it yields CASSLRQGSDGYTF.

The chain has TRBV2 and TRBJ2-7; maybe TRBD1 (7 bases). This CDR3 spans 15 amino acids. V lost 6 bases and J 2 bases, leaving 17 bases between the germline ends. Germline values: CDR1 SNHLY, CDR2 FYNNEI. The CDR3 sequence: CASSLQGTGTYEQYF. The CDR3 DNA follows: TGTGCCAGCAGCCTACAGGGGACTGGGACCTACGAGCAGTACTTC.

This clone appeared a single time. The chain combines TRBV7-9 with TRBJ1-2; D not certain. The V gene lost 5 bases and the J gene lost 7 bases, with 14 bases spanning the gap. The CDR3 is 13 residues long. The germline V gene encodes CDR1 SEHNR and CDR2 FQNEAQ (reference sequence). CDR3 coding DNA: TGTGCCAGCAGCCTCGAGGAGTTACGTGGCTACACCTTC. Translated, it gives CASSLEELRGYTF.

This chain links TRBV6-2 or TRBV6-3 with TRBJ1-5; TRBD1 agrees at 7 bases. Trimming took 4 bases from V and 1 from J; bases not matched to a gene: 13. The CDR3 runs to 18 residues. Germline V gene data show CDR1 as MNHEY and CDR2 as SVGEGT. The CDR3 bases are TGTGCCAGCAGTTTGCCGGGACAGAAGATTACGAGCAATCAGCCCCAGCATTTT. Translating it yields CASSLPGQKITSNQPQHF.

The chain joins TRBV6-1 to TRBJ1-2; 8 bases align to TRBD1. Germline-derived CDR1 and CDR2 are MNHNS and SASEGT. V shed 0 bases and J 3 bases; nucleotides not matched to a gene: 6. This CDR3 region has 16 residues. Here the CDR3 DNA reads TGTGCCAGCAGTGAAGCCGGACAGGGTAGGGACTATGGCTACACCTTC. Its translation: CASSEAGQGRDYGYTF.

The chain joins TRBV5-1 to TRBJ2-1; 12 bases are a match to TRBD2. Per germline, CDR1 SGHRS and CDR2 YFSETQ. The CDR3 runs 15 residues. V lost 2 bases, J lost 7 bases, and 4 bases stayed unmatched. The CDR3 DNA sequence: TGCGCCAGCAGCTTCTCCCTAGCGGGAGGGAATGAGCAGTTCTTC. Translating gives CASSFSLAGGNEQFF.

The chain recombines TRBV19 with TRBJ1-2, with 7 bases lining up with TRBD1. CDR3 length equals 14 residues. Germline CDR1 LNHDA, CDR2 SQIVND (reference sequence). Losses at the gene ends were 7 bases for V and 5 bases for J; bases not matched to a gene: 10. CDR3 nucleotides: TGTGCCAGTATTGCAGGGGGACTAGGGTATGGCTACACCTTC. Translating it yields CASIAGGLGYGYTF.

This clone has only a few counts. The chain combines TRBV28 with TRBJ1-6, with TRBD1 identical over 7 bases. This CDR3 has 15 residues. Losses at the gene ends were 1 base for V and 8 bases for J; bases not matched to a gene: 5. Germline CDR1 MDHEN, CDR2 SYDVKM. The CDR3 reads CASSLYYRGDSPLHF. The DNA of the CDR3 is TGTGCCAGCAGTTTATATTACAGGGGAGATTCACCCCTCCACTTT.

The chain combines TRBV30 with TRBJ2-7, with 7 bases lining up with TRBD1. Germline V lookup: CDR1 GTSNPN, CDR2 SVGIG (reference sequence). V gave up 4 bases and J gave up 6 bases; unmatched junction bases: 9. The CDR3 consists of 13 residues. In DNA, the CDR3 is TGTGCCTGGAAGTACAGGGGTGGAGGCGAGCAGTACTTC. Residues: CAWKYRGGGEQYF.

This clone has a count of ten or more. The chain uses TRBV19 and TRBJ1-5; D perhaps matches TRBD1 (6 bases). V lost 5 bases and J lost 7, with 15 bases in between. In germline, CDR1 is LNHDA, CDR2 SQIVND (reference sequence). The CDR3 is 14 residues long. CDR3 bases: TGTGCCAGTAGTCCGCTGACAGACAGGCAGCCCCAGCATTTT. It is translated as CASSPLTDRQPQHF. Combining the CDR3 with reference TRBV19 and TRBJ1-5 gives the whole variable domain DGGITQSPKYLFRKEGQNVTLSCEQNLNHDAMYWYRQDPGQGLRLIYYSQIVNDFQKGDIAEGYSVSREKKESFPLTVTSAQKNPTAFYLCASSPLTDRQPQHFGDGTRLSIL.

V gene TRBV9 combines with J gene TRBJ1-2; 7 nucleotides agree with TRBD1. Looked up from germline, CDR1 is SGDLS and CDR2 is YYNGEE. With 4 bases clipped from V and 2 bases from J, the junction kept 14 bases outside the gene matches. CDR3 length: 17 amino acids. For the CDR3, the DNA is TGTGCCAGCAGCCTAACTCCACGGACAGGCCAAAACTATGGCTACACCTTC. As protein: CASSLTPRTGQNYGYTF.

This sequence joins TRBV7-2 and TRBJ1-6, with 7 bases lining up with TRBD1. The CDR3 extends over 15 amino acids. From germline, CDR1 is SGHTA and CDR2 FQGNSA. J lost 7 bases, V lost 2 bases, and 5 bases had no gene match. The CDR3 region has the DNA TGTGCCAGCAGCTTAAACCAGGGGGGAAATTCACCCCTCCACTTT. Its protein product is CASSLNQGGNSPLHF. Complete variable domain (other parts from reference TRBV7-2 and TRBJ1-6): GAGVSQSPSNKVTEKGKDVELRCDPISGHTALYWYRQSLGQGLEFLIYFQGNSAPDKSGLPSDRFSAERTGGSVSTLTIQRTQQEDSAVYLCASSLNQGGNSPLHFGNGTRLTVT.

This clone was found a few times. The V call is TRBV5-1, the J call TRBJ1-6, with 7 bases identical to TRBD1. The V gene end was trimmed by 0 bases and the J gene end by 11 bases; junction bases not matched to a gene: 8. CDR1 is SGHRS and CDR2 is YFSETQ in the germline V gene. This CDR3 is built from 15 residues. CDR3 in DNA: TGCGCCAGCAGCTTGGGAGACAGGGCCAGTCCACCCCTCCACTTT. Amino acid sequence: CASSLGDRASPPLHF.

The rearrangement links TRBV7-8 to TRBJ2-2, with 15 bases lining up with TRBD2. The CDR3 runs to 20 residues. The junction had 13 bases not matched to a gene; V was cut back by 4 bases and J by 4 bases. Germline V lookup: CDR1 SGHVS, CDR2 FQNEAQ. The CDR3 spells CASSSAPRSGLAGGTGELFF. CDR3 in DNA: TGTGCCAGCAGCTCAGCCCCGCGATCGGGACTAGCGGGGGGCACCGGGGAGCTGTTTTTT.

The V gene is TRBV15, the J gene TRBJ1-3, with TRBD1 identical over 7 bases. The V gene's germline CDR1 is LNHNV and CDR2 YYDKDF (reference sequence). The CDR3 covers 18 residues. Germline trimming cut 2 bases from V and 0 bases from J; bases unmatched to any gene: 10. This chain's CDR3 is CATSRKYTGAGSGNTIYF. The CDR3 DNA is TGTGCCACCAGCAGAAAATACACAGGGGCAGGCTCTGGAAACACCATATATTTT.

The rearrangement links TRBV4-1 to TRBJ2-7; TRBD2 aligns across 11 bases. The CDR3 runs 17 residues. Germline V CDR1 and CDR2: MGHRA, YSYEKL. The ends lost 0 bases at V and 2 bases at J; junction bases unmatched: 6. The CDR3 DNA sequence: TGCGCCAGCAGCCAAGATAGTCGACTAGCGGGAACCTACGAGCAGTACTTC. Amino acid sequence: CASSQDSRLAGTYEQYF.

This chain links TRBV6-6 with TRBJ1-3, with TRBD1 matching 8 bases. The V segment lost 6 bases and the J segment 6 bases; nucleotides outside the gene matches: 4. CDR3 length equals 13 residues. In germline, CDR1 is MNHNY, CDR2 SVGAGI (reference sequence). CDR3 sequence reads: CASRQGGVNTIYF. In DNA, the CDR3 is TGTGCCAGCAGACAGGGGGGGGTAAACACCATATATTTT.

The genes are TRBV5-6 and TRBJ2-1; D call uncertain. CDR1 and CDR2 from the germline V gene are SGHDT and YYEEEE. This CDR3 region has 14 residues. The V gene lost 3 bases and the J gene lost 8 bases, with 15 bases spanning the gap. The CDR3 is CASSYSDNPHEQFF. CDR3 in DNA: TGTGCCAGCAGCTACAGTGATAACCCCCATGAGCAGTTCTTC.

The V call is TRBV19, the J call TRBJ2-2; the match to TRBD2 covers 9 bases. The trim removed 7 bases at V and 4 bases at J, leaving 7 bases unmatched. The germline gives CDR1 LNHDA, CDR2 SQIVND (reference sequence). The CDR3 contains 15 residues. CDR3 DNA: TGTGCCAGTACAGCGGGGGGACTCTCCACCGGGGAGCTGTTTTTT. It encodes CASTAGGLSTGELFF.

The V call is TRBV6-6, the J call TRBJ1-5; D unclear. CDR3 length equals 13 residues. The V gene lost 8 bases and the J gene lost 0 bases, with 8 bases spanning the gap. The germline gives CDR1 MNHNY, CDR2 SVGAGI (reference sequence). CDR3 protein: CASAGYSNQPQHF. The CDR3 region has the DNA TGTGCCAGCGCGGGGTATAGCAATCAGCCCCAGCATTTT.

CDR3 bases: TGTGCCAGCAGCGAAGGGACAGGCCTCTATCAGCCCCAGCATTTT. The encoded protein is CASSEGTGLYQPQHF. This rearrangement joins TRBV11-2 to TRBJ1-5; 8 bases are shared with TRBD1. The CDR3 has 15 amino acids. Germline V lookup: CDR1 SGHAT, CDR2 FQNNGV. V lost 5 bases, J lost 5 bases, and 8 bases stayed unmatched.

The chain is built from TRBV7-2 and TRBJ2-5; TRBD1 matches 9 bases. Trimming took 5 bases from V and 5 from J; bases not matched to a gene: 6. Germline assignment: CDR1 SGHTA and CDR2 FQGNSA. The CDR3 sequence is 14 residues long. The CDR3 coding sequence is TGTGCCAGCAGCCCCAGGACAGGGGCGGAGACCCAGTACTTC. Translation: CASSPRTGAETQYF.

The rearrangement links TRBV18 to TRBJ1-3; no clear D. V dropped 3 bases and J dropped 0 bases, with 9 bases sitting between them. From germline, CDR1 is KGHSH and CDR2 LQKENI. CDR3 size: 15 residues. CDR3 coding DNA: TGTGCCAGCTCACCGGTCCGAGGCTCTGGAAACACCATATATTTT. This codes for CASSPVRGSGNTIYF. Complete variable domain (other parts from reference TRBV18 and TRBJ1-3): NAGVMQNPRHLVRRRGQEARLRCSPMKGHSHVYWYRQLPEEGLKFMVYLQKENIIDESGMPKERFSAEFPKEGPSILRIQQVVRGDSAAYFCASSPVRGSGNTIYFGEGSWLTVV.